The present entry profiles one T cell receptor beta chain with its context. Its antigen remains unknown. The data derive from a study of shared clonotypes between healthy human individuals. Study-wide background: Each donor contributed plates that comprised three CD4 naive, three CD4 memory, two CD8 naive and one CD8 memory.

Whole-study findings and limits: A few donors had 5% to 6.5% of their naive CD4 clonotypes in common. Compared with clonotypes that all four donors shared, non-shared clonotypes had lower generation probabilities.

V lost 10 bases to trimming and J lost 5 bases; unmatched junction nucleotides: 3. Germline CDR1 reads ENHRY; CDR2 reads SYGVKD. The CDR3 is 13 amino acids. Per the original data handling: Sequence data from immunoSEQ were junction-only and lacked quality scores; consequently, filtering differed. Assay: immunoSEQ multiplex PCR; the TCRdb copy retains only in-frame clones and omits some. V and J calls and clone size are as listed in that table; D and trimming were resolved from the DNA. The sample contains approximately 640,000 clones, 72% of which appear only once. This TCR came from a woman aged 25 to 39 in good health. The chain uses TRBV10-3 and TRBJ2-5, with 14 positions matching TRBD2. The sequenced sample was memory CD4+ T cells sorted from blood. As to subset: CD45RA-negative fraction. The CDR3 loop reads CATGLAGAETQYF. Here the CDR3 DNA reads TGTGCCACGGGACTAGCGGGAGCGGAGACCCAGTACTTC.